This T cell receptor (beta chain) was documented in a study of regulatory T cells in long-lasting Graves disease. TCR beta libraries were built with iRepertoire HTBI primers and Arm-PCR of CDR3 regions. TCRdb re-analysed the multiplex PCR reads in MiXCR, keeping a single row per CDR3 protein. The data show 440,000 or so distinct CDR3 sequences, 15% seen once. The time point is: newly diagnosed GD, antithyroid drugs for less than 3 months. RNA from PBMCs was the source of the TCR library. The sample also formed part of further work on T cells in Graves' hyperthyroidism and ophthalmopathy. That source notes: A set of HTBI primers served as the primers for a first-round RT-PCR of the TCR CDR3.

This receptor was obtained from a woman aged 25 to 45 with Graves disease. The sequenced sample was peripheral blood mononuclear cells (PBMCs), obtained at new diagnosis, from a patient treated with antithyroid drugs.

CDR3 sequence (DNA): TGTGCCAGCAGCCAGGGGACAGGGGCTGGGGCCAACGTCCTGACTTTC. Amino acid sequence: CASSQGTGAGANVLTF. The V gene is TRBV11-2, the J gene TRBJ2-6; 10 bases are shared with TRBD1. Per germline, CDR1 SGHAT and CDR2 FQNNGV. There are 16 residues in the CDR3. With V trimmed by 5 bases and J by 2 bases, 3 bases remained unmatched.